This T cell receptor (beta chain) was retrieved from a study of identical twins. Each CDR3 protein gets one entry after TCRdb re-called the 5' RACE reads with MiXCR. The top ten hold 0.95% to 1% of the sample, which has fewer than 500,000 distinct CDR3 sequences, 13% to 15% seen once. J lost 1 base, V lost 4 bases, and 0 bases had no gene match. The CDR3 is made up of 13 amino acids. There are many counts of this clonotype. Its target is not known. Study-level points and caveats: Where out-of-frame alpha sequences were twin-shared, they showed excess low generation probability. Donors were not followed over many years; analysis was cross-sectional.

Separately, the same data were catalogued under a study of yellow fever vaccine responses in identical twins. That study reports: As reported, the vaccine T cell response of twins seemed partly convergent and partly personalized.

The chain joins TRBV12-3 or TRBV12-4 to TRBJ2-5, with TRBD1 identical over 7 bases. The sample consisted of CD4+ T cells sorted from blood. This TCR was recovered from a woman aged 18 to 35 in good health. The CDR3 nucleotides read TGTGCCAGCAGTTGGGACAGCCAAGAGACCCAGTACTTC. It encodes CASSWDSQETQYF.